This TCR beta chain was found in a study of cytomegalovirus exposure and HLA in healthy donors. Study-level points and caveats: Rarity marked most TCR sequences, yet some public TCRs occurred in many donors. According to a subsequent analysis, TCR clusters from the first cohort were inclined to appear together in the 120 validation repertoires. The authors listed 180 or so TCR beta chains as cytomegalovirus-associated.

Germline-derived CDR1 and CDR2 are SGHDT and YYEEEE. V gave up 6 bases and J gave up 4 bases, with 20 bases separating them. The CDR3 is 15 amino acids. While the first cohort had fewer than 850 subjects, the donors belonged to the separate validation cohort of more than 95 subjects. Libraries were prepared by immunoSEQ multiplex PCR; TCRdb keeps only in-frame clonotypes and omits some of them. The sample carries around 300,000 clones, around 90% recorded once. On this clone itself: Its target is not known.

This chain joins TRBV5-6 and TRBJ2-7; D ambiguous. What was sequenced was PBMCs. The TCR sequence derives from a man younger than 45 in good health and CMV-seronegative. CDR3 amino acids: CASTSPAAGSYEQYF. DNA for the CDR3: TGTGCCAGCACCTCGCCAGCAGCAGGATCTTACGAGCAGTACTTC.